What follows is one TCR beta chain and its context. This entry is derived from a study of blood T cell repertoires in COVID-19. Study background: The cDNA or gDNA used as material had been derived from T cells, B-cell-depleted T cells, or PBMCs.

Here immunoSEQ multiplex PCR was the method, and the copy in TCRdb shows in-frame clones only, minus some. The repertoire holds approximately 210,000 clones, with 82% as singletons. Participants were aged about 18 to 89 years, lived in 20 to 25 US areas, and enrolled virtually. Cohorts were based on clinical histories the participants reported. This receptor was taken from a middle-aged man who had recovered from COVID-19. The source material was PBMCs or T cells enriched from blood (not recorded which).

The CDR3 DNA reads as TGTGCCAGCAGTTACCTGACAGGGGCCAGGGAGACCCAGTACTTC. As protein: CASSYLTGARETQYF. This chain uses TRBV6-2 or TRBV6-3 with TRBJ2-5; TRBD1 agrees at 8 bases. CDR1 is MNHEY, CDR2 SVGEGT, per germline. J was trimmed by 5 bases and V by 2 bases; bases with no gene match: 7. The length of the CDR3 is 15 residues.